What follows are 6 T cell receptor beta chains derived from one specimen sequenced in a study of blood T cell repertoires in COVID-19 (TCRdb year 2020). Library prep was done by the immunoSEQ multiplex PCR assay. Drawn from immuneACCESS, this table holds only the in-frame rearrangements with V and J called that TCRdb kept. Clones are partly lost; checked studies trace under half to an unresolved V gene and leave the rest unexplained. For this sample there are 120,000 to 150,000 clones; 82% appear just once. The ten largest account for around 15% of the sample. The source material was peripheral blood. The origin of the receptors is a human donor with acute or convalescent COVID-19. The donor label of this sample is uncertain.

The V call is TRBV19, the J call TRBJ1-1, with D perhaps matching TRBD1 (5 bases). This CDR3 comprises 15 residues. V was clipped by 5 bases and J by 1 base, with 14 bases between them. From germline, CDR1 is LNHDA and CDR2 SQIVND (reference sequence). As DNA, the CDR3 is TGTGCCAGTAGTCCCCGGGGGGTTAGGAACACTGAAGCTTTCTTT. Protein sequence: CASSPRGVRNTEAFF.

J is TRBJ1-5 and V is TRBV18; D is perhaps TRBD1 (6 bases). Germline V lookup: CDR1 KGHSH, CDR2 LQKENI. Deletions cut 3 bases from V and 9 bases from J, with 18 bases between. The CDR3 is 15 amino acids. The CDR3 region has the DNA TGTGCCAGCTCACCCGGACAGCCCTCAAAGGGGCCCCAGCATTTT. The encoded protein is CASSPGQPSKGPQHF. The whole variable domain, filled in from reference TRBV18 and TRBJ1-5, reads NAGVMQNPRHLVRRRGQEARLRCSPMKGHSHVYWYRQLPEEGLKFMVYLQKENIIDESGMPKERFSAEFPKEGPSILRIQQVVRGDSAAYFCASSPGQPSKGPQHFGDGTRLSIL.

The V gene is TRBV6-2 or TRBV6-3, the J gene TRBJ2-1, with D perhaps matching TRBD2 (6 bases). CDR3 length equals 15 residues. V was cut by 5 bases and J by 0 bases, with 11 bases left in between. Germline CDR1 is MNHEY and CDR2 is SVGEGT. Written as DNA, the CDR3 is TGTGCCAGCAGTAGCGGGCCCTTCTCCTACAATGAGCAGTTCTTC. This translates into CASSSGPFSYNEQFF.

As DNA, the CDR3 is TGTGCCAGCAGTCTAAGCTCTGGAAACACCATATATTTT. Its protein is CASSLSSGNTIYF. The chain has TRBV9 and TRBJ1-3; no clear D gene. The CDR3 extends over 13 amino acids. Deletions cut 5 bases from V and 0 bases from J, with 6 bases between. Germline V lookup: CDR1 SGDLS, CDR2 YYNGEE.

This chain joins TRBV5-6 and TRBJ2-5, with TRBD1 as a possible D gene (5 bases). The CDR3 contains 14 residues. The ends were cut back, 0 bases at V and 5 bases at J, with 11 bases in the middle. Germline V gives CDR1 SGHDT, CDR2 YYEEEE. CDR3 in DNA: TGTGCCAGCAGCTTGGGGGCCAGGGTTGAGACCCAGTACTTC. It codes for CASSLGARVETQYF.

The chain has TRBV6-4 and TRBJ1-2; D is unresolved. The CDR3 is made up of 12 amino acids. Germline CDR1 MRHNA, CDR2 SNTAGT. V gave up 6 bases and J gave up 6 bases, with 11 bases separating them. The DNA for the CDR3 is TGTGCCAGCAGCCCTAACCGCGATGGCTACACCTTC. Translation gives CASSPNRDGYTF.